This TCR beta chain was obtained from a study of metastatic and nonmetastatic thyroid tumors. On the study more broadly: Both malignant and benign thyroid patients supplied peripheral blood and tumor or nodule tissue samples, across which the repertoires of these patients were then compared.

Until they underwent thyroid surgery, no patient had received any treatment. Per the original methods: The distant-metastasis classifier for papillary thyroid cancer was built from CDR3 differences across clinicopathological groups. MiXCR re-clonotyped the PCR reads for TCRdb. TCRdb assigned the V and J calls; the authors' analysis was not used. Of around 65,000 clones listed, 13% to 15% are singletons. Study-wide points: Benign nodules were reported to have significantly lower TCR beta diversity than malignant thyroid tumors, in blood and tumor.

CDR1 SGHVS and CDR2 FNYEAQ come from the germline V gene. V trimming: 5 bases; J trimming: 5 bases; junction bases outside the gene matches: 11. The CDR3 totals 16 residues. Regarding this clone: Its antigen is unidentified.

The chain is built from TRBV7-6 and TRBJ2-1; TRBD2 matches at 8 bases. This TCR was recovered from a male donor with papillary thyroid cancer or a benign thyroid nodule (not recorded which). Some clones in this sample may be carry-over from other donors' samples. The source material was blood. This CDR3 is CASSPYVGTSHNEQFF. CDR3 nucleotide sequence: TGTGCCAGCAGCCCTTATGTCGGGACTAGTCACAATGAGCAGTTCTTC.